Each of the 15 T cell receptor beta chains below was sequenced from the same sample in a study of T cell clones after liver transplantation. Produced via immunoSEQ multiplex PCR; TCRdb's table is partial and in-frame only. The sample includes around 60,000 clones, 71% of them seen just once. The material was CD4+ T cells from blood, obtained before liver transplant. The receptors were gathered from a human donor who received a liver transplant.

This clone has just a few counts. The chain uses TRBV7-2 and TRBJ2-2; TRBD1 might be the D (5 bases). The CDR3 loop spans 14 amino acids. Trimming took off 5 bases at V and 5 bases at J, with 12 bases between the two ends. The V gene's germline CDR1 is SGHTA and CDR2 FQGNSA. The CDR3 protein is CASSPPQGTGELFF. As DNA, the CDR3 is TGTGCCAGCAGCCCTCCCCAGGGAACCGGGGAGCTGTTTTTT. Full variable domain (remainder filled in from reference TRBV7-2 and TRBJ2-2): GAGVSQSPSNKVTEKGKDVELRCDPISGHTALYWYRQSLGQGLEFLIYFQGNSAPDKSGLPSDRFSAERTGGSVSTLTIQRTQQEDSAVYLCASSPPQGTGELFFGEGSRLTVL.

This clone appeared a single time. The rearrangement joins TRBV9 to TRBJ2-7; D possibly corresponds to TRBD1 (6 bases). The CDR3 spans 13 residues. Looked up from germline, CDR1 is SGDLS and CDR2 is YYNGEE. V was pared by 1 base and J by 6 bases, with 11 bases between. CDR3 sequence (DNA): TGTGCCAGCAGCGTATCCACAGGGCGCGAGCAGTACTTC. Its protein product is CASSVSTGREQYF. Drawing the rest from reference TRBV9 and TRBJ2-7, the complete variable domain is DSGVTQTPKHLITATGQRVTLRCSPRSGDLSVYWYQQSLDQGLQFLIQYYNGEERAKGNILERFSAQQFPDLHSELNLSSLELGDSALYFCASSVSTGREQYFGPGTRLTVT.

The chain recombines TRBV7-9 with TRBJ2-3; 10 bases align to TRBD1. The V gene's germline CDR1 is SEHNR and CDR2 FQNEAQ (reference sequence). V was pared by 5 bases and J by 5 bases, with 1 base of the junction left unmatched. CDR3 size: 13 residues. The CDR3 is CASSRTGGDTQYF. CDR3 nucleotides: TGTGCCAGCAGCCGGACAGGGGGAGATACGCAGTATTTT.

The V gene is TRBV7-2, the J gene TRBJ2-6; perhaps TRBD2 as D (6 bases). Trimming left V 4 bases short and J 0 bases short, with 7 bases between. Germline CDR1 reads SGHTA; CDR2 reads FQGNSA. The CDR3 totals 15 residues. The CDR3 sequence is CASSSGGSGANVLTF. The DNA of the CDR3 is TGTGCCAGCAGCTCCGGGGGCTCTGGGGCCAACGTCCTGACTTTC. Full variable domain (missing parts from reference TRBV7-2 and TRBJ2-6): GAGVSQSPSNKVTEKGKDVELRCDPISGHTALYWYRQSLGQGLEFLIYFQGNSAPDKSGLPSDRFSAERTGGSVSTLTIQRTQQEDSAVYLCASSSGGSGANVLTFGAGSRLTVL.

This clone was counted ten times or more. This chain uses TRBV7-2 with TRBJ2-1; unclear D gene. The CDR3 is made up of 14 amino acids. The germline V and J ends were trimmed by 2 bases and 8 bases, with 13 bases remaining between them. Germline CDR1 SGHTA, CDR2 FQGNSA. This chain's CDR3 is CASSLNPSLDEQFF. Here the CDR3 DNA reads TGTGCCAGCAGCTTAAATCCTAGTCTGGATGAGCAGTTCTTC.

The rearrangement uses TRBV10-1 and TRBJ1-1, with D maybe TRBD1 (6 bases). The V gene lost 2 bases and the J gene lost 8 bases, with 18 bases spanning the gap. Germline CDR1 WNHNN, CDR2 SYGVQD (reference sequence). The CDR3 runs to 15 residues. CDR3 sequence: CASSEHPEGETEAFF. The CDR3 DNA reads TGCGCCAGCAGTGAGCATCCCGAGGGGGAGACCGAAGCTTTCTTT.

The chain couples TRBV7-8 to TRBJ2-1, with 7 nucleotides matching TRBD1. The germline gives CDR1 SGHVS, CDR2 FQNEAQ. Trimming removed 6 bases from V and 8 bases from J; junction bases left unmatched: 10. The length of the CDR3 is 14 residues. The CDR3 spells CASRRSTGEDEQFF. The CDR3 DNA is TGTGCCAGCAGGCGCTCCACAGGGGAAGATGAGCAGTTCTTC.

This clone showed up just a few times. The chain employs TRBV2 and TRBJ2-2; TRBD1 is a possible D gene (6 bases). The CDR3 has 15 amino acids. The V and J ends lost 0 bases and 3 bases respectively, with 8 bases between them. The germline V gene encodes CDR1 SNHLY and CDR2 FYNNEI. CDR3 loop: CASSEAGHYTGELFF. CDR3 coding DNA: TGTGCCAGCAGTGAAGCGGGACACTACACCGGGGAGCTGTTTTTT.

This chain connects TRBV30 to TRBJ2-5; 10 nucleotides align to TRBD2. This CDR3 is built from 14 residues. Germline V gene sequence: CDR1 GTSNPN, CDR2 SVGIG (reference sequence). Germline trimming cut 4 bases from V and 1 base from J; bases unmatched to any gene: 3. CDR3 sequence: CAWNSGGGQETQYF. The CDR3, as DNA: TGTGCCTGGAACAGCGGGGGGGGCCAAGAGACCCAGTACTTC.

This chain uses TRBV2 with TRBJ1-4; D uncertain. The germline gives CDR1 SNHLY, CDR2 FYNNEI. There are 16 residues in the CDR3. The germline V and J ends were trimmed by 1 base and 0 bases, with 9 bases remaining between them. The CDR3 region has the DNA TGTGCCAGCAGTGAAGTGGGAGGAGCAACTAATGAAAAACTGTTTTTT. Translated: CASSEVGGATNEKLFF.

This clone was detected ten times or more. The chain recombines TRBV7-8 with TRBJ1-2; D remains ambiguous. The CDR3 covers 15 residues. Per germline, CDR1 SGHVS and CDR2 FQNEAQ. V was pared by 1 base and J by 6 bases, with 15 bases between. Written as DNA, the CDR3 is TGTGCCAGCAGCTTAGGACAAAGCCTTATAGATGGCTACACCTTC. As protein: CASSLGQSLIDGYTF. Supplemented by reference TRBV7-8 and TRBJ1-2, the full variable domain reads GAGVSQSPRYKVAKRGQDVALRCDPISGHVSLFWYQQALGQGPEFLTYFQNEAQLDKSGLPSDRFFAERPEGSVSTLKIQRTQQEDSAVYLCASSLGQSLIDGYTFGSGTRLTVV.

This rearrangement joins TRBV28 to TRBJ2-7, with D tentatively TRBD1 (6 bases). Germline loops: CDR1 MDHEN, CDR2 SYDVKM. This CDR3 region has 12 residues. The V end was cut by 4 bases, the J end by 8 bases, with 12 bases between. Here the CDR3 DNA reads TGTGCCAGCAGTTCGGGGACAATGAAGCAGTACTTC. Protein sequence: CASSSGTMKQYF.

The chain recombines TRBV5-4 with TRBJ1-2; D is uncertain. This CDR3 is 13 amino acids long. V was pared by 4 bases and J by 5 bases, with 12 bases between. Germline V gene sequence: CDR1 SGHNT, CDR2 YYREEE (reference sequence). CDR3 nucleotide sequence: TGTGCCAGCAGCCTCGGGCGGGTGTATGGCTACACCTTC. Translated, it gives CASSLGRVYGYTF.

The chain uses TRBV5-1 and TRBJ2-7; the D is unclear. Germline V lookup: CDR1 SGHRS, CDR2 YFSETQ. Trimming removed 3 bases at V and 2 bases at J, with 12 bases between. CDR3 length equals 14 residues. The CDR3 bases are TGCGCCAGCAGCTCAGGCGCTCCAACCTACGAGCAGTACTTC. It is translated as CASSSGAPTYEQYF.

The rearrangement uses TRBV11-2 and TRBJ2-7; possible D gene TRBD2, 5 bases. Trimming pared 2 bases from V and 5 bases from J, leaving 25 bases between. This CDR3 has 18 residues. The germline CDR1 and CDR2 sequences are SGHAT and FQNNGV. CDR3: CASSLLALWASQSNEQYF. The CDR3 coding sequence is TGTGCCAGCAGCTTACTAGCCCTTTGGGCTTCACAAAGCAACGAGCAGTACTTC. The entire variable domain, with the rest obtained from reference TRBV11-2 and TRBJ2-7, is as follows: EAGVAQSPRYKIIEKRQSVAFWCNPISGHATLYWYQQILGQGPKLLIQFQNNGVVDDSQLPKDRFSAERLKGVDSTLKIQPAKLEDSAVYLCASSLLALWASQSNEQYFGPGTRLTVT.